Below are 2 T cell receptor beta chains sequenced from a single sample in a study of monozygotic twins with inflammatory bowel disease. For each CDR3 protein, TCRdb gives one entry from its re-call of the 5' RACE reads, without DNA. The sample includes nearly 450,000 distinct CDR3 sequences. Sequencing was done on a sample of blood. The receptors were sampled from a human donor with ulcerative colitis or Crohn's disease, or a healthy co-twin of an affected twin (not recorded which).

This chain uses TRBV12-3 or TRBV12-4 with TRBJ1-2. There are 15 residues in the CDR3. Here the CDR3 reads CASSSRDTLLYGYTF.

V usage is TRBV12-3 or TRBV12-4 and J usage is TRBJ1-5. The length of the CDR3 is 13 residues. The CDR3 is CASSEGGNQPQHF.